This entry lists 4 T cell receptor beta chains sequenced from one sample in a study of T cell repertoires in cytomegalovirus infection. TCRdb used MiXCR to reprocess the reads, holding one entry per CDR3 protein. Of 290,000 or so distinct CDR3 sequences listed, roughly a quarter are singletons. The sequencing input was PBMCs. These receptor sequences come from a human donor in good health (CMV status not recorded). Some clones in this sample may be carry-over from other donors' samples.

The V gene is TRBV12-3 or TRBV12-4, the J gene TRBJ2-3; 14 bases align to TRBD2. The length of the CDR3 is 15 residues. V was clipped by 5 bases and J by 6 bases; unmatched bases: 4. The CDR3 sequence is CASSRRTSGRDTQYF. Here the CDR3 DNA reads TGTGCCAGCAGTCGACGGACTAGCGGGAGGGATACGCAGTATTTT.

The sample holds many counts of this clonotype. The chain uses TRBV7-2 and TRBJ1-5; no clear D. Germline CDR1 reads SGHTA; CDR2 reads FQGNSA. Trimming stripped 1 base from V and 7 bases from J, with 14 bases between. The CDR3 has 15 amino acids. For the CDR3, the DNA is TGTGCCAGCAGCTTAGGACCGGGCCACGGGCAGCCCCAGCATTTT. Amino acids: CASSLGPGHGQPQHF.

This clonotype was recorded at least ten times. The CDR3 coding sequence is TGTGCCAGCAGTTATTCCCAAACTAGCGGGCCATACAATGAGCAGTTCTTC. Translating gives CASSYSQTSGPYNEQFF. This rearrangement joins TRBV6-2 or TRBV6-3 to TRBJ2-1; 9 bases match TRBD2. The CDR3 runs to 17 residues. V dropped 3 bases and J dropped 4; count of bases not matched to a gene: 10. The germline V gene encodes CDR1 MNHEY and CDR2 SVGEGT.

The chain recombines TRBV9 with TRBJ1-1, with D uncertain. The V end lost 0 bases, the J end lost 4 bases, and 16 bases lay between the germline ends. CDR3 length: 16 residues. CDR1 and CDR2 (germline): SGDLS, YYNGEE. The CDR3 protein is CASSVGPGAGSTEAFF. CDR3 nucleotides: TGTGCCAGCAGCGTAGGCCCAGGAGCGGGGTCCACTGAAGCTTTCTTT.